The 16 T cell receptor beta chains reported below all come from one sample, sequenced in a study of blood T cell repertoires in COVID-19. TCRdb keeps only in-frame clones here, not all; method: immunoSEQ multiplex PCR. The sample records tens of thousands of clones, around 76% being singletons. The source material was peripheral blood. The receptor set was obtained from a man in his 70s with active or convalescent COVID-19.

The V call is TRBV7-2, the J call TRBJ1-5; 9 bases agree with TRBD1. The length of the CDR3 is 15 residues. After removal of 5 bases from V and 7 bases from J, the junction contained 9 bases not matched to a gene. Germline CDR1 is SGHTA and CDR2 is FQGNSA. CDR3 protein: CASSLTGGAGQPQHF. The CDR3 nucleotides read TGTGCCAGCAGCCTCACAGGGGGCGCGGGGCAGCCCCAGCATTTT.

The chain has TRBV2 and TRBJ1-2, with a weak D call TRBD1 (6 bases). Trimming shortened V by 4 bases and J by 4 bases, and 13 bases separated the two germline ends. This CDR3 contains 14 residues. Germline V gives CDR1 SNHLY, CDR2 FYNNEI. CDR3 in amino acids: CASSGMGASYGYTF. CDR3 bases: TGTGCCAGCAGTGGGATGGGGGCGAGCTATGGCTACACCTTC.

This chain joins TRBV2 and TRBJ1-1; D is unresolved. V shed 7 bases and J shed 2 bases, with 11 bases lying between them. CDR3 length equals 13 residues. Germline V gene data show CDR1 as SNHLY and CDR2 as FYNNEI. The CDR3 DNA reads TGTGCCAGCAAGGAGGTCTATAACACTGAAGCTTTCTTT. It encodes CASKEVYNTEAFF.

The V and J genes are TRBV4-2 and TRBJ2-3, with 9 bases lining up with TRBD2. The V gene end was trimmed by 0 bases and the J gene end by 5 bases; junction bases not matched to a gene: 9. The CDR3 sequence is 17 residues long. The V gene's germline CDR1 is LGHNA and CDR2 YNFKEQ. CDR3 sequence reads: CASSQDRQNSGGDTQYF. The DNA for the CDR3 is TGTGCCAGCAGCCAAGATAGGCAAAATAGCGGGGGAGATACGCAGTATTTT.

This rearrangement joins TRBV6-5 to TRBJ2-7, with 8 bases aligning to TRBD1. The CDR3 contains 14 residues. Trimming took 7 bases from V and 4 from J; bases not matched to a gene: 9. Germline assignment: CDR1 MNHEY and CDR2 SVGAGI. This CDR3 reads CASTRTGSSYEQYF. The CDR3 bases are TGTGCCAGCACCCGGACAGGGTCTTCATACGAGCAGTACTTC.

The chain's CDR3 is CASGLGQGGLNEQFF. CDR3 bases: TGTGCTAGTGGTCTCGGACAAGGCGGTTTGAATGAGCAGTTCTTC. The rearrangement joins TRBV12-5 to TRBJ2-1; D perhaps matches TRBD1 (5 bases). This CDR3 has 15 residues. CDR1 LGHNT and CDR2 FRNRAP come from the germline V gene. V was cut by 5 bases and J by 7 bases, with 18 bases left in between.

The chain is built from TRBV11-2 and TRBJ2-3, with D possibly being TRBD2 (5 bases). V lost 3 bases and J lost 2, with 15 bases in between. Germline V CDR1 and CDR2: SGHAT, FQNNGV. The CDR3 is made up of 16 amino acids. The CDR3 protein is CASSLWSSSSTDTQYF. CDR3 DNA: TGTGCCAGCAGCTTGTGGTCTAGCAGTTCCACAGATACGCAGTATTTT. Drawing the rest from reference TRBV11-2 and TRBJ2-3, the complete variable domain is EAGVAQSPRYKIIEKRQSVAFWCNPISGHATLYWYQQILGQGPKLLIQFQNNGVVDDSQLPKDRFSAERLKGVDSTLKIQPAKLEDSAVYLCASSLWSSSSTDTQYFGPGTRLTVL.

The chain has TRBV15 and TRBJ2-5; no clear D. Trimming shortened V by 0 bases and J by 1 base, and 6 bases separated the two germline ends. The germline gives CDR1 LNHNV, CDR2 YYDKDF (reference sequence). There are 14 residues in the CDR3. In nucleotides, the CDR3 is TGTGCCACCAGCAGAGATTCGGTCCAAGAGACCCAGTACTTC. This codes for CATSRDSVQETQYF.

The chain joins TRBV11-2 to TRBJ1-6; D not certain. Trimming took 3 bases from V and 10 from J, leaving 13 bases between them. The germline CDR1 and CDR2 sequences are SGHAT and FQNNGV. The CDR3 runs to 14 residues. CDR3 sequence (DNA): TGTGCCAGCAGCTTCGGGGTGAGTGCATCACCCCTCCACTTT. It specifies CASSFGVSASPLHF.

The rearrangement uses TRBV29-1 and TRBJ1-1; D uncertain. Looked up from germline, CDR1 is SQVTM and CDR2 is ANQGSEA. Between the trimmed V and J ends, which lost 7 bases and 1 base, there was a span of 10 bases. The CDR3 loop spans 12 amino acids. The CDR3 DNA sequence: TGCAGCGCTTACCCAGGGAACACTGAAGCTTTCTTT. The encoded protein is CSAYPGNTEAFF.

This clone was recorded once. The rearrangement joins TRBV6-5 to TRBJ1-1, with TRBD1 as a possible D gene (6 bases). Germline CDR1 is MNHEY and CDR2 is SVGAGI. The V end was cut by 3 bases, the J end by 8 bases, with 7 bases between. The CDR3 length is 11 residues. The CDR3 region has the DNA TGTGCCAGCAGTTATGGACAGGAAGCTTTCTTT. Translating gives CASSYGQEAFF.

The genes are TRBV19 and TRBJ2-5, with unresolved D. The V and J ends lost 3 bases and 2 bases respectively, with 7 bases between them. The CDR3 loop spans 13 amino acids. CDR1 and CDR2 (germline): LNHDA, SQIVND (reference sequence). The CDR3 here is CASSIVRQETQYF. In DNA, the CDR3 is TGTGCCAGTAGTATTGTCAGACAAGAGACCCAGTACTTC. Full variable domain (remainder filled in from reference TRBV19 and TRBJ2-5): DGGITQSPKYLFRKEGQNVTLSCEQNLNHDAMYWYRQDPGQGLRLIYYSQIVNDFQKGDIAEGYSVSREKKESFPLTVTSAQKNPTAFYLCASSIVRQETQYFGPGTRLLVL.

The chain uses TRBV28 and TRBJ2-5, with D maybe TRBD1 (5 bases). Looked up from germline, CDR1 is MDHEN and CDR2 is SYDVKM. V was cut by 5 bases and J by 2 bases, with 12 bases left in between. The CDR3 has 14 amino acids. The CDR3 DNA sequence: TGTGCCAGCAGTCGGGCAGGGCTGCAAGAGACCCAGTACTTC. Protein product: CASSRAGLQETQYF.

This clone was seen only a few times. The chain combines TRBV19 with TRBJ2-3; D uncertain. Germline V lookup: CDR1 LNHDA, CDR2 SQIVND (reference sequence). The CDR3 has 13 residues. The V and J ends lost 2 bases and 2 bases respectively, with 5 bases between them. The CDR3 spells CASSILITDTQYF. The CDR3 nucleotides read TGTGCCAGTAGTATACTAATCACAGATACGCAGTATTTT.

Only a few counts were recorded for this clone. The rearrangement links TRBV27 to TRBJ1-4; no clear D. There are 15 residues in the CDR3. Trimming stripped 2 bases from V and 5 bases from J, with 12 bases between. Per the germline V gene, CDR1 is MNHEY and CDR2 is SMNVEV (reference sequence). The CDR3 loop reads CASSLRVAPNEKLFF. The CDR3 DNA reads as TGTGCCAGCAGTTTACGGGTAGCGCCAAATGAAAAACTGTTTTTT.

The chain links TRBV5-1 to TRBJ1-2, with D tentatively TRBD1 (5 bases). The V end was cut by 3 bases, the J end by 6 bases, with 15 bases between. There are 14 residues in the CDR3. The germline gives CDR1 SGHRS, CDR2 YFSETQ. CDR3 amino acids: CASSSGLDINGYTF. CDR3 sequence (DNA): TGCGCCAGCAGCTCAGGGCTTGACATCAATGGCTACACCTTC.